The 15 T cell receptor beta chains in this list originate from one sample, sequenced in a study of Graves' ophthalmopathy and Graves' hyperthyroidism. Amplifying from RNA transcripts, the study obtained TCR beta CDR3 regions. An opening RT-PCR round employed HTBI primers and preceded a second-round multiplex PCR. From the multiplex PCR reads, TCRdb called clonotypes with MiXCR, one entry per CDR3 protein. Of 350,000 to 400,000 distinct CDR3 sequences listed, 15% to 19% are singletons. Sequencing used peripheral blood. The receptors were gathered from a woman aged 18-29 years with stable Graves' hyperthyroidism.

The table lists this clonotype with many counts. The chain employs TRBV24-1 and TRBJ1-2; TRBD1 matches 11 bases. Germline values: CDR1 KGHDR, CDR2 SFDVKD. The CDR3 loop spans 16 amino acids. Unmatched junction bases numbered 7, after V lost 3 bases and J lost 5 bases. CDR3 bases: TGTGCCACCAGTGATCGGACAGGGGGCCCCTTTTATGGCTACACCTTC. This codes for CATSDRTGGPFYGYTF.

This clonotype was recorded at least ten times. This rearrangement joins TRBV11-2 to TRBJ1-5; possible D gene TRBD1, 6 bases. CDR1 is SGHAT and CDR2 is FQNNGV in the germline V gene. The CDR3 length is 13 residues. Trimming removed 3 bases at V and 6 bases at J, with 9 bases between. The CDR3 nucleotides are TGTGCCAGCAGCTTGGGGGCGAGTCAGCCCCAGCATTTT. This sequence encodes CASSLGASQPQHF. The full variable domain, rest sourced from reference TRBV11-2 and TRBJ1-5, is EAGVAQSPRYKIIEKRQSVAFWCNPISGHATLYWYQQILGQGPKLLIQFQNNGVVDDSQLPKDRFSAERLKGVDSTLKIQPAKLEDSAVYLCASSLGASQPQHFGDGTRLSIL.

This clonotype occurred a few times. The chain is built from TRBV7-9 and TRBJ1-2; 7 positions match TRBD1. V lost 10 bases to trimming and J lost 8 bases; unmatched junction nucleotides: 10. The CDR3 is 12 residues long. Germline CDR1 SEHNR, CDR2 FQNEAQ (reference sequence). The DNA of the CDR3 is TGTGCCACCTTCCAGGGGGTCCGAGGCTACACCTTC. Translating gives CATFQGVRGYTF.

Ten or more counts support this clonotype. The chain employs TRBV25-1 and TRBJ1-4; 12 bases line up with TRBD1. The J segment lost 4 bases and the V segment lost 4 bases, leaving 13 bases of the junction unmatched. The CDR3 spans 19 residues. Germline CDR1 is MGHDK and CDR2 is SYGVNS. CDR3 nucleotide sequence: TGTGCCAGCAGTGCCAGAAGGGGAGGGACAGGGGGCTATAATGAAAAACTGTTTTTT. Translated, it gives CASSARRGGTGGYNEKLFF.

This clonotype was picked up many times. V gene TRBV6-2 or TRBV6-3 combines with J gene TRBJ2-7, with D possibly matching TRBD1 (5 bases). The V gene lost 0 bases and the J gene lost 4 bases, with 16 bases spanning the gap. The CDR3 sequence is 16 residues long. From germline, CDR1 is MNHEY and CDR2 SVGEGT. In DNA form, the CDR3 reads TGTGCCAGCAGTTACTCGTCCCCAGGGTCTGGATACGAGCAGTACTTC. This encodes CASSYSSPGSGYEQYF.

Ten or more counts support this clonotype. This rearrangement joins TRBV24-1 to TRBJ1-5; D perhaps matches TRBD1 (6 bases). The CDR3 is 14 residues long. Germline V lookup: CDR1 KGHDR, CDR2 SFDVKD. Trimming removed 4 bases from V and 7 bases from J, with 13 bases in between. CDR3 in amino acids: CATSEAGVRQPQHF. The CDR3 DNA reads as TGTGCCACCAGTGAGGCAGGGGTAAGACAGCCCCAGCATTTT.

This clonotype was detected ten times or more. The DNA for the CDR3 is TGTGCCAGCTCTATTTTCGGAGGGGAGCTGTTTTTT. Its protein product is CASSIFGGELFF. The chain couples TRBV12-3 or TRBV12-4 to TRBJ2-2; D is ambiguous. This CDR3 contains 12 residues. V gave up 8 bases and J gave up 8 bases, with 12 bases separating them.

This clonotype came up once. The chain employs TRBV7-8 and TRBJ2-4; TRBD1 matches at 9 bases. J lost 7 bases, V lost 5 bases, and 6 bases had no gene match. The CDR3 spans 14 residues. Germline CDR1 and CDR2: SGHVS and FQNEAQ. In DNA, the CDR3 is TGTGCCAGCAGCGAGACCGGGACAGGGAACATTCAGTACTTC. This gives the protein CASSETGTGNIQYF.

The CDR3 loop reads CSVGFRGIGKQYF. As DNA, the CDR3 is TGCAGCGTTGGGTTTCGGGGGATCGGTAAGCAGTACTTC. The genes are TRBV29-1 and TRBJ2-7; D perhaps matches TRBD2 (6 bases). Per germline, CDR1 SQVTM and CDR2 ANQGSEA. V was cut by 4 bases and J by 8 bases, with 18 bases left in between. The CDR3 totals 13 residues.

For this clonotype: A much larger clone lies one base from this, so it may be a read error. The rearrangement links TRBV7-2 to TRBJ2-5; possibly TRBD2 for D (5 bases). From germline, CDR1 is SGHTA and CDR2 FQGNSA. Between the trimmed V and J ends, which lost 5 bases and 9 bases, there was a span of 22 bases. The CDR3 consists of 15 residues. The CDR3 region is CASSPRSPGVESQYF. The DNA of the CDR3 is TGTGCCAGCAGCCCCCGAAGCCCCGGGGTCGAGTCCCAGTACTTC.

The chain links TRBV12-3 or TRBV12-4 to TRBJ1-5; 9 bases agree with TRBD1. This CDR3 comprises 15 residues. J gave up 4 bases and V 6 bases, and 7 bases lay outside the gene matches. CDR3 in amino acids: CASSRTGVGNQPQHF. Here the CDR3 DNA reads TGTGCCAGCAGCCGGACAGGGGTGGGTAATCAGCCCCAGCATTTT.

The table lists this clonotype with many counts. The rearrangement joins TRBV10-2 to TRBJ2-5; the D call may be TRBD1 or TRBD2 (5 bases each). The CDR3 is 11 amino acids. From germline, CDR1 is WSHSY and CDR2 SAAADI. V was trimmed by 4 bases and J by 7 bases, leaving 7 bases between them. CDR3 amino acids: CASSGGRTQYF. For the CDR3, the DNA is TGCGCCAGCAGTGGGGGGAGGACCCAGTACTTC.

The chain recombines TRBV6-1 with TRBJ2-7; a weak D match, TRBD1 (6 bases). The CDR3 is 13 amino acids. Germline-derived CDR1 and CDR2 are MNHNS and SASEGT. The V end lost 5 bases, the J end lost 5 bases, and 13 bases lay between the germline ends. In DNA, the CDR3 is TGTGCCAGCAGTCCGGTTGGGGGCCACGAGCAGTACTTC. Translated: CASSPVGGHEQYF.

This clonotype was counted at least ten times. The CDR3 DNA follows: TGTGCCAGCAGCCCAGGACAGGTGGCCCAGTACTTC. This sequence encodes CASSPGQVAQYF. The rearrangement links TRBV7-2 to TRBJ2-5; 7 nucleotides align to TRBD1. The trim removed 5 bases at V and 9 bases at J, leaving 6 bases unmatched. The CDR3 runs to 12 residues. Germline-derived CDR1 and CDR2 are SGHTA and FQGNSA.

Only a few counts were recorded for this clonotype. The gene calls are TRBV20-1 and TRBJ1-2; D is unresolved. Germline CDR1 and CDR2: DFQATT and SNEGSKA (reference sequence). The CDR3 runs 14 residues. V was pared by 6 bases and J by 4 bases, with 18 bases between. CDR3 loop: CSATGWQSGYGYTF. The CDR3 DNA reads as TGCAGTGCCACCGGTTGGCAGAGCGGCTATGGCTACACCTTC.